The sequence of this TCR beta chain was determined in a study of glioma-infiltrating T cells. As to this clonotype: What it binds is unknown.

General study findings and limits: Tissue-blood divergence was below expectation in non-neoplastic patients, above in gliomas. CDR3 overlap between tissue and blood was very small.

TCR alpha and beta CDR3 regions were amplified from RNA using iRepertoire nested multiplex PCR. For one-step reverse transcription and amplification, about 90-450 ng of tissue mRNA or PBMC total RNA was used. TCRdb recomputed calls from the multiplex PCR reads with MiXCR, one row per CDR3 protein. The sample carries more than 95,000 distinct CDR3 sequences, approximately 25% recorded once. Germline CDR1 and CDR2: SQVTM and ANQGSEA. Trimming took 5 bases from V and 9 from J; bases not matched to a gene: 9. CDR3 length equals 14 residues. Sequences were obtained from glioma tissue, nonneoplastic brain tissue, or PBMCs (not recorded which). The receptor was derived from a human donor with low-grade glioma or glioblastoma, undergoing nonglioma brain surgery, or in good health (not recorded which). J is TRBJ2-1 and V is TRBV29-1, with 11 positions matching TRBD2. The CDR3 region has the DNA TGCAGCGTTCCCATTAGCGGGAGGGCGGGTGAGCAGTTCTTC. Translated, it gives CSVPISGRAGEQFF.